Given below is one T cell receptor (beta chain) in context. Its cognate antigen is unknown. The data originate from a study of T cell responses to AZD1222 COVID-19 vaccine. Findings and limits, study-wide: Baseline serostatus was positive in only a handful of AZD1222 recipients. Reports say nearly half of spike-specific TCRs go after unmutated variant regions.

The CDR3 extends over 13 amino acids. The V end lost 4 bases, the J end lost 1 base, and 5 bases lay between the germline ends. CDR1 is KGHSH, CDR2 LQKENI, per germline. Libraries were prepared by immunoSEQ multiplex PCR; TCRdb keeps only in-frame clonotypes and omits some of them. Of around 88,000 clones listed, 88% were seen once; the top ten hold 10%. V usage is TRBV18 and J usage is TRBJ1-5; a weak D match, TRBD1 (5 bases). This receptor was taken from an adult in good health. Source: peripheral blood, taken on day 0 of MenACWY control vaccination. In DNA, the CDR3 is TGTGCCAGCTCACGGGACAGCAATCAGCCCCAGCATTTT. Translated: CASSRDSNQPQHF.